The 21 T cell receptor beta chains below all came from one sample that was sequenced in a study of T cells in Graves' hyperthyroidism and ophthalmopathy. Authors of the study amplified TCR beta CDR3 regions from RNA transcripts. RT-PCR in the first round (using the HTBI primer set) targeted the TCR CDR3. TCRdb recomputed calls from the multiplex PCR reads with MiXCR, one row per CDR3 protein. The table records about 570,000 distinct CDR3 sequences, approximately 44% of them present only once. Sequenced material: peripheral blood or thyroid tissue (not recorded which). The receptors derive from an adult woman with Graves' disease, either hyperthyroidism or ophthalmopathy (not recorded which).

This clonotype was seen repeatedly, ten times or more. This chain uses TRBV7-9 with TRBJ2-5; the match to TRBD2 covers 10 bases. The CDR3 contains 16 residues. The J segment lost 5 bases and the V segment lost 5 bases, leaving 11 bases of the junction unmatched. Germline V lookup: CDR1 SEHNR, CDR2 FQNEAQ (reference sequence). The CDR3 coding sequence is TGTGCCAGCAGCCCCCGGCTAGCGGGAGCCCAGGAGACCCAGTACTTC. It is translated as CASSPRLAGAQETQYF.

The chain recombines TRBV20-1 with TRBJ1-6; 10 bases map to TRBD1. The V gene end was trimmed by 6 bases and the J gene end by 10 bases; junction bases not matched to a gene: 3. The CDR3 contains 12 residues. CDR1 and CDR2 from the germline V gene are DFQATT and SNEGSKA (reference sequence). As DNA, the CDR3 is TGCAGTGCGTGGGACAGGGGATCACCCCTCCACTTT. Translated: CSAWDRGSPLHF.

Many counts were recorded for this clonotype. This rearrangement joins TRBV6-5 to TRBJ1-5, with D possibly TRBD1 on 5 matching bases. The CDR3 totals 13 residues. Trimming cost V 8 bases and J 1 base, with 9 bases left between them. Germline V CDR1 and CDR2: MNHEY, SVGAGI. The CDR3 is CASGDGSNQPQHF. Here the CDR3 DNA reads TGTGCCAGCGGGGACGGAAGCAATCAGCCCCAGCATTTT.

The sample holds a few counts of this clonotype. This rearrangement joins TRBV10-2 to TRBJ1-2; D is perhaps TRBD1 (5 bases). With 6 bases removed from V and 8 bases from J, the gap between germline ends came to 16 bases. This CDR3 spans 13 amino acids. Germline V gene data show CDR1 as WSHSY and CDR2 as SAAADI. In nucleotides, the CDR3 is TGCGCCAGCAGCCGCCGGGGGGGGGAAGGCTACACCTTC. Its protein is CASSRRGGEGYTF.

The CDR3 loop reads CASSDRVGYEQYF. The CDR3 bases are TGTGCCAGCAGCGACAGGGTTGGGTACGAGCAGTACTTC. The chain is built from TRBV9 and TRBJ2-7; D may be TRBD1 (6 bases). The V gene lost 3 bases and the J gene lost 4 bases, with 11 bases spanning the gap. In germline, CDR1 is SGDLS, CDR2 YYNGEE. The CDR3 is 13 amino acids.

This clonotype was seen ten or more times. The chain combines TRBV7-2 with TRBJ1-3; D unresolved. V was pared by 2 bases and J by 0 bases, with 5 bases between. Germline V lookup: CDR1 SGHTA, CDR2 FQGNSA. CDR3 size: 14 residues. Written as DNA, the CDR3 is TGTGCCAGCAGCTTACCGACCTCTGGAAACACCATATATTTT. Its translation is CASSLPTSGNTIYF.

The CDR3 region has the DNA TGCAGTGTCCCGGGACAGGGGGCAGGTTCTGCCCTCCACTTT. The encoded protein is CSVPGQGAGSALHF. The chain joins TRBV20-1 to TRBJ1-6; TRBD1 aligns across 12 bases. From germline, CDR1 is DFQATT and CDR2 SNEGSKA (reference sequence). Trimming cost V 7 bases and J 14 bases; bases outside gene matches: 12. The CDR3 length is 14 residues.

This clonotype came up many times. CDR3 coding DNA: TGTGCCAGCAGGCAACAGTTTGAAGCTTTCTTT. It encodes CASRQQFEAFF. This chain connects TRBV7-9 to TRBJ1-1; D is unresolved. This CDR3 has 11 amino acids. V lost 6 bases and J lost 7, with 9 bases in between. Germline V gene sequence: CDR1 SEHNR, CDR2 FQNEAQ (reference sequence).

The chain is built from TRBV5-1 and TRBJ1-2; the match to TRBD1 covers 7 bases. Germline V lookup: CDR1 SGHRS, CDR2 YFSETQ. The CDR3 has 14 residues. The junction had 8 bases not matched to a gene; V was cut back by 3 bases and J by 6 bases. The CDR3 coding sequence is TGCGCCAGCAGCTCGCAGGGGGGCGTTGATGGCTACACCTTC. Translating gives CASSSQGGVDGYTF.

This clonotype was counted ten times or more. The J gene is TRBJ1-1, the V gene TRBV10-3; D not resolved. Trimming took 2 bases from V and 0 from J, leaving 4 bases between them. This CDR3 has 13 residues. The germline gives CDR1 ENHRY, CDR2 SYGVKD. CDR3 nucleotide sequence: TGTGCCATCAGTGAGCGGGTGAACACTGAAGCTTTCTTT. Translated: CAISERVNTEAFF.

The gene calls are TRBV29-1 and TRBJ2-5; maybe TRBD2 (6 bases). The CDR3 sequence is 12 residues long. The V end was cut by 8 bases, the J end by 4 bases, with 14 bases between. CDR1 and CDR2 from the germline V gene are SQVTM and ANQGSEA. CDR3 protein: CSSVRGGETQYF. DNA for the CDR3: TGCAGCAGTGTGAGGGGAGGAGAGACCCAGTACTTC. Full variable domain (remainder filled in from reference TRBV29-1 and TRBJ2-5): SAVISQKPSRDICQRGTSLTIQCQVDSQVTMMFWYRQQPGQSLTLIATANQGSEATYESGFVIDKFPISRPNLTFSTLTVSNMSPEDSSIYLCSSVRGGETQYFGPGTRLLVL.

The chain couples TRBV7-9 to TRBJ2-5, with a possible D match to TRBD2 (5 bases). Germline V gene lookup returns CDR1 SEHNR and CDR2 FQNEAQ (reference sequence). Trimming cost V 3 bases and J 5 bases, with 16 bases left between them. The CDR3 is 15 residues long. The CDR3 is CASSFRLARRETQYF. The CDR3 DNA follows: TGTGCCAGCAGCTTTCGTCTAGCAAGACGGGAGACCCAGTACTTC.

This clonotype was detected only a few times. V usage is TRBV7-2 and J usage is TRBJ2-7, with D perhaps being TRBD1 or TRBD2 (5 bases each). Deletions cut 5 bases from V and 2 bases from J, with 16 bases between. CDR3 length: 15 amino acids. Germline loops: CDR1 SGHTA, CDR2 FQGNSA. DNA for the CDR3: TGTGCCAGCAGCCCGGGACGAGGGGCGACCTACGAGCAGTACTTC. Its translation: CASSPGRGATYEQYF.

This clonotype was observed at least ten times. The V call is TRBV12-3 or TRBV12-4, the J call TRBJ2-5, with D tentatively TRBD1 (5 bases). Trimming removed 7 bases from V and 0 bases from J, with 9 bases in between. The CDR3 totals 13 residues. In DNA form, the CDR3 reads TGTGCCAGCACAGGGTCTAACCAAGAGACCCAGTACTTC. It specifies CASTGSNQETQYF.

This clonotype was counted many times. CDR3 region: CSATRTGYISNQPQHF. The CDR3 DNA follows: TGCAGTGCTACAAGAACAGGTTATATTAGCAATCAGCCCCAGCATTTT. The genes are TRBV20-1 and TRBJ1-5; D possibly corresponds to TRBD1 (5 bases). Trimming removed 4 bases from V and 0 bases from J, with 16 bases in between. The CDR3 totals 16 residues. Germline assignment: CDR1 DFQATT and CDR2 SNEGSKA (reference sequence).

This clonotype was counted at least ten times. The chain carries TRBV7-2 and TRBJ1-1; D is unclear. Trimming removed 2 bases at V and 1 base at J, with 5 bases between. Germline V gene sequence: CDR1 SGHTA, CDR2 FQGNSA. The CDR3 has 13 residues. CDR3 sequence (DNA): TGTGCCAGCAGCTTAATCAAGAACACTGAAGCTTTCTTT. Its translation is CASSLIKNTEAFF. The full variable domain, in which reference TRBV7-2 and TRBJ1-1 provide the parts outside the CDR3, is GAGVSQSPSNKVTEKGKDVELRCDPISGHTALYWYRQSLGQGLEFLIYFQGNSAPDKSGLPSDRFSAERTGGSVSTLTIQRTQQEDSAVYLCASSLIKNTEAFFGQGTRLTVV.

This rearrangement joins TRBV29-1 to TRBJ1-2, with a tentative D call TRBD1 (5 bases). V lost 1 base to trimming and J lost 8 bases, with 11 bases between them. CDR1 is SQVTM and CDR2 is ANQGSEA in the germline V gene. This CDR3 is built from 12 residues. The CDR3 is CSVEGQPEGYTF. The CDR3 bases are TGCAGCGTTGAAGGACAGCCGGAGGGCTACACCTTC.

This clonotype has ten or more counts. This chain connects TRBV11-1 to TRBJ1-1; the D gene is possibly TRBD1 (6 bases). The CDR3 extends over 12 amino acids. V was shortened by 6 bases and J by 8 bases, with 13 bases between the two germline ends. CDR1 and CDR2 (germline): SGHAT, FQDESV (reference sequence). In DNA form, the CDR3 reads TGTGCCAGCAGAGAACCGGACAGCGAAGCTTTCTTT. It is translated as CASREPDSEAFF.

The chain recombines TRBV5-1 with TRBJ1-6; maybe TRBD1 (5 bases). This CDR3 spans 14 amino acids. Per germline, CDR1 SGHRS and CDR2 YFSETQ. Between the trimmed V and J ends, which lost 0 bases and 7 bases, there was a span of 8 bases. Here the CDR3 DNA reads TGCGCCAGCAGCTTGGGGGACGGCAATTCACCCCTCCACTTT. It translates to CASSLGDGNSPLHF. Full variable domain (rest looked up from reference TRBV5-1 and TRBJ1-6): KAGVTQTPRYLIKTRGQQVTLSCSPISGHRSVSWYQQTPGQGLQFLFEYFSETQRNKGNFPGRFSGRQFSNSRSEMNVSTLELGDSALYLCASSLGDGNSPLHFGNGTRLTVT.

This clonotype was detected ten times or more. The rearrangement links TRBV7-9 to TRBJ2-7; D remains unclear. Trimming removed 0 bases from V and 6 bases from J, with 6 bases in between. The germline gives CDR1 SEHNR, CDR2 FQNEAQ (reference sequence). CDR3 size: 12 residues. CDR3 in amino acids: CASSLAGIEQYF. The CDR3, as DNA: TGTGCCAGCAGCTTAGCAGGGATCGAGCAGTACTTC.

As concerns this clonotype: The junction shows a germline mismatch at one end, possibly a read error. V and J are TRBV20-1 and TRBJ2-2; D is unresolved. From germline, CDR1 is DFQATT and CDR2 SNEGSKA (reference sequence). CDR3 length: 12 amino acids. CDR3 protein: CIARRRTGELFF. DNA of the CDR3: TGCATTGCTAGACGTAGAACCGGGGAGCTGTTTTTT.